The 10 T cell receptor beta chains given below trace back to one sample, sequenced in a study of shared clonotypes between healthy human individuals. Generated by immunoSEQ multiplex PCR, the TCRdb table keeps only in-frame clones and is missing some. The profile shows roughly 2,000,000 clones, 93% of them singletons. CD45RO-negative cells were positively selected for CCR7, leaving out terminally differentiated effector memory CD45RA+ cells. The sequencing sample was made of naive CD8+ T cells from PBMCs. These receptors originate from a man in his late teens or twenties in good health. Some clones in this sample may be carry-over from other donors' samples.

The CDR3 sequence: CASSLVLLREESGELFF. The CDR3 DNA follows: TGTGCCAGCAGCTTAGTTTTGCTGCGGGAGGAAAGCGGGGAGCTGTTTTTT. The chain employs TRBV7-8 and TRBJ2-2; 8 nucleotides match TRBD2. Germline CDR1 SGHVS, CDR2 FQNEAQ. The V segment lost 1 base and the J segment 7 bases; nucleotides outside the gene matches: 11. The CDR3 length is 17 residues.

The chain carries TRBV5-8 and TRBJ2-7; either TRBD1 or TRBD2 may fit D (6 bases each). From germline, CDR1 is SGHTS and CDR2 YDEGEE. V was shortened by 7 bases and J by 0 bases, with 14 bases between the two germline ends. The CDR3 runs 14 residues. The CDR3 coding sequence is TGTGCCAGCCGCGAGGGGGGAAACTCCTACGAGCAGTACTTC. Protein: CASREGGNSYEQYF.

The chain is built from TRBV7-3 and TRBJ2-3; 15 nucleotides line up with TRBD2. CDR3 size: 17 residues. Losses at the gene ends were 4 bases for V and 5 bases for J; bases not matched to a gene: 7. Germline CDR1 and CDR2: SGHTA and FQGTGA. The CDR3 DNA is TGTGCCAGCAGCTCCGGACTAGCGGGAGGGAGTGGAGATACGCAGTATTTT. Encoded protein: CASSSGLAGGSGDTQYF.

The gene calls are TRBV5-6 and TRBJ1-5; D gene uncertain. V lost 1 base, J lost 4 bases, and 6 bases lay in between. The germline CDR1 and CDR2 sequences are SGHDT and YYEEEE. The CDR3 runs 13 residues. The DNA of the CDR3 is TGTGCCAGCAGCTTGTTTGGTAATCAGCCCCAGCATTTT. Amino acids: CASSLFGNQPQHF.

This chain uses TRBV5-6 with TRBJ2-3; no reliable D call. The length of the CDR3 is 13 residues. In germline, CDR1 is SGHDT, CDR2 YYEEEE. V was cut by 0 bases and J by 2 bases, with 4 bases left in between. The CDR3 reads CASSLDLTDTQYF. The CDR3 region has the DNA TGTGCCAGCAGCTTGGACCTCACAGATACGCAGTATTTT.

V and J are TRBV10-3 and TRBJ2-1; D is possibly TRBD1 (7 bases). CDR3 length: 15 amino acids. The V end was cut by 7 bases, the J end by 2 bases, with 15 bases between. Germline CDR1 is ENHRY and CDR2 is SYGVKD. The DNA of the CDR3 is TGTGCCATCAAATCCCAGGGGGGCACCTACAATGAGCAGTTCTTC. This sequence encodes CAIKSQGGTYNEQFF.

The chain uses TRBV25-1 and TRBJ2-1; D tentatively reads TRBD1 or TRBD2 (5 bases each). Germline CDR1 is MGHDK and CDR2 is SYGVNS. The CDR3 is made up of 15 amino acids. V lost 2 bases, J lost 3 bases, and 11 bases lay in between. The DNA for the CDR3 is TGTGCCAGCAGTGAACAGGGAGTAGTCTACAATGAGCAGTTCTTC. Its protein product is CASSEQGVVYNEQFF.

CDR3 protein: CASSLGREGNEQFF. The CDR3 nucleotides read TGTGCCAGCAGTTTAGGGCGGGAGGGTAATGAGCAGTTCTTC. This chain joins TRBV27 and TRBJ2-1, with 9 bases fitting TRBD2. The CDR3 is 14 amino acids. From germline, CDR1 is MNHEY and CDR2 SMNVEV (reference sequence). V trimming: 2 bases; J trimming: 7 bases; junction bases outside the gene matches: 3.

In this sample, this clone turned up a few times. V usage is TRBV16 and J usage is TRBJ1-3; D possibly corresponds to TRBD1 (5 bases). Trimming cost V 2 bases and J 3 bases, with 8 bases left between them. The CDR3 totals 14 residues. CDR1 is KGHSY, CDR2 FQNENV, per germline. CDR3 in amino acids: CASSQEGYGNTIYF. CDR3 nucleotides: TGTGCCAGCAGCCAAGAGGGGTATGGAAACACCATATATTTT.

V usage is TRBV5-4 and J usage is TRBJ2-7; D might be TRBD1 (6 bases). This CDR3 region has 14 residues. The V and J ends lost 4 bases and 7 bases respectively, with 18 bases between them. The germline V gene encodes CDR1 SGHNT and CDR2 YYREEE (reference sequence). The CDR3 protein is CASSVDRGVREQYF. CDR3 sequence (DNA): TGTGCCAGCAGCGTGGACAGAGGGGTGCGGGAGCAGTACTTC.